This T cell receptor beta chain derives from a study of patients and donors after allogeneic stem cell transplantation (dated by TCRdb to about 2020). Of note for this clonotype: Its antigen is not yet known. Qualities for individual bases were not recorded, and no much larger clone is one base off.

Per the germline V gene (reference sequence), SGHKS is the CDR1 and YYEKEE is the CDR2. The trim is 3 bases for V and 6 bases for J, with a gap of 10 bases between the germline ends. The CDR3 runs 13 amino acids, cysteine and phenylalanine included. Only the CDR3 portion is preserved as DNA: 39 bases, with reading frame beginning at the first base. Libraries were built with RT-PCR. The sequencing machine was a NextSeq 550. TCRdb handled the public reads itself, with Q25 trimming in fastp and clone calling in MiXCR, and kept productive beta chains. Every distinct CDR3 protein forms one entry, paired with its most common genes and DNA. Counted in this sample were approximately 31,000 distinct CDR3 sequences; around 35% of them appeared once. Around 80% of the sample is taken by the ten largest.

Input material: blood, either unsorted or a sorted T cell fraction (not recorded which). The chain is encoded by TRBV5-5 joined to TRBJ1-5; there is no confident call for the D gene. The TCR sequence derives from a human donor who was either an allogeneic HSCT recipient or a stem cell or donor lymphocyte infusion donor (not recorded which). It is not recorded whose cells these are; they may come from a transplant donor. The DNA sequence follows: TGTGCCAGCAGCTGGATGGAGGGTCAGCCCCAGCATTTT. Its translation is CASSWMEGQPQHF.